This T cell receptor (beta chain) appears in the sequencing data of a study of beta chain features in type 1 diabetes. Overall study results and limits: Comparison showed that naive, central memory and Treg TCRB repertoires appeared more similar among patients than among healthy donors. A moderate, significant TCRB CDR3 shortening appeared in type 1 diabetes across four CD4+ subsets.

This CDR3 is 16 amino acids long. V trimming: 0 bases; J trimming: 6 bases; junction bases outside the gene matches: 10. The germline V gene has CDR1 LGHNA and CDR2 YSLEER. cDNA synthesis used the whole RNA isolate, giving expressed TCRB sequences. Produced via immunoSEQ multiplex PCR; TCRdb's table is partial and in-frame only. Of 120,000 or so clones in the sample, about 18% were seen once. A word on this clone: Its antigen is undetermined.

The TCR comes from a man between 18 and 35 years old with type 1 diabetes. The chain has TRBV4-3 and TRBJ2-5, with 7 bases that match TRBD1. The source material was central memory CD4+ T cells from blood. The CDR3 bases are TGCGCCAGCAGCCAAGATTTGGAAGGGGGCTGGAAGACCCAGTACTTC. As protein: CASSQDLEGGWKTQYF.